Listed below are T cell receptor beta chains from one sample, sequenced in a study of cytomegalovirus exposure and HLA in healthy donors. The data were produced by immunoSEQ multiplex PCR, yet TCRdb's version contains in-frame clones alone and is incomplete. This table holds tens of thousands of clones, 80% found once. Input material: PBMCs. The source is a male donor in good health and CMV-seronegative. Both conserved end residues are part of each CDR3. The order of the fields is V gene, clone size, J gene, D gene, CDR3 DNA, CDR3 protein. A D gene is named only where the DNA matches it firmly. A clone size is listed for some rows: how often the clone was seen (once, few, many), or a class if it is expanded.

V gene: TRBV27; clone size: -; J gene: TRBJ2-7; D gene: -; CDR3 DNA: TGTGCCAGCAGTTTATCGGCCAGAACGTCCCTGGCCTACGAGCAGTACTTC; CDR3 protein: CASSLSARTSLAYEQYF
V gene: TRBV25-1; clone size: few; J gene: TRBJ1-2; D gene: -; CDR3 DNA: TGTGCCAGCAGTCTAGGCCTTAACTATGGCTACACCTTC; CDR3 protein: CASSLGLNYGYTF
V gene: TRBV29-1; clone size: large; J gene: TRBJ1-3; D gene: -; CDR3 DNA: TGCAGCGTACAGGGAGATGGTGGAGACACCATATATTTT; CDR3 protein: CSVQGDGGDTIYF
V gene: TRBV7-9; clone size: -; J gene: TRBJ1-1; D gene: -; CDR3 DNA: TGTGCCAGCAGCTTAGGGGGGACTCTCGTGGACACTGAAGCTTTCTTT; CDR3 protein: CASSLGGTLVDTEAFF
V gene: TRBV15; clone size: few; J gene: TRBJ1-6; D gene: TRBD1; CDR3 DNA: TGTGCCACCAGCAGAGTCGGGACAGCCAAGAATTCACCCCTCCACTTT; CDR3 protein: CATSRVGTAKNSPLHF
V gene: TRBV6-6; clone size: once; J gene: TRBJ2-5; D gene: TRBD1; CDR3 DNA: TGTGCCAGCAGTCGACCTGGGACAGGGCGCCAAGAGACCCAGTACTTC; CDR3 protein: CASSRPGTGRQETQYF
V gene: TRBV4-1; clone size: -; J gene: TRBJ2-5; D gene: TRBD2; CDR3 DNA: TGCGCCAGCAGCCAAGCGGGAGGGGAAGAGACCCAGTACTTC; CDR3 protein: CASSQAGGEETQYF
V gene: TRBV18; clone size: few; J gene: TRBJ2-7; D gene: -; CDR3 DNA: TGTGCCAGCTCCCACAGGGACTCCTACGAGCAGTACTTC; CDR3 protein: CASSHRDSYEQYF
V gene: TRBV19; clone size: -; J gene: TRBJ2-2; D gene: -; CDR3 DNA: TGTGCCAGTAGTAAGAGGGTGGACACCGGGGAGCTGTTTTTT; CDR3 protein: CASSKRVDTGELFF
V gene: TRBV5-4; clone size: few; J gene: TRBJ2-5; D gene: -; CDR3 DNA: TGTGCCAGCAGCTTATATGGAGGCGAGACCCAGTACTTC; CDR3 protein: CASSLYGGETQYF
V gene: TRBV14; clone size: -; J gene: TRBJ2-3; D gene: TRBD1; CDR3 DNA: TGTGCCAGCAGCCAGACAGGGTTGATTATAATGTGTACGCAGTATTTT; CDR3 protein: CASSQTGLIIMCTQYF
V gene: TRBV4-3; clone size: -; J gene: TRBJ2-7; D gene: TRBD1; CDR3 DNA: TGCGCCAGCAGCCAAGATAGGGGGCAGTCCTACGAGCAGTACTTC; CDR3 protein: CASSQDRGQSYEQYF
V gene: TRBV7-2; clone size: -; J gene: TRBJ1-2; D gene: -; CDR3 DNA: TGTGCCAGCAGCTTAGAGACACACTATGGCTACACCTTC; CDR3 protein: CASSLETHYGYTF
V gene: TRBV4-1; clone size: -; J gene: TRBJ1-2; D gene: TRBD1; CDR3 DNA: TGCGCCAGCAGCCAGCCCCTCAGGGGGCGTACGGACTATGGCTACACCTTC; CDR3 protein: CASSQPLRGRTDYGYTF
V gene: TRBV2; clone size: -; J gene: TRBJ1-2; D gene: TRBD1; CDR3 DNA: TGTGCCAGCAGTGAGGACAGGGTGAACTATGGCTACACCTTC; CDR3 protein: CASSEDRVNYGYTF
V gene: TRBV18; clone size: -; J gene: TRBJ2-1; D gene: TRBD1; CDR3 DNA: TGTGCCAGCTCATCGACAGGGTCCCCCTACAATGAGCAGTTCTTC; CDR3 protein: CASSSTGSPYNEQFF
V gene: TRBV30; clone size: once; J gene: TRBJ2-2; D gene: -; CDR3 DNA: TGTGCCTGGAGTATACTAGCGAACACCGGGGAGCTGTTTTTT; CDR3 protein: CAWSILANTGELFF
V gene: TRBV7-2; clone size: -; J gene: TRBJ1-1; D gene: -; CDR3 DNA: TGTGCCAGCAGCTTAGCTTGGGGCGCTGAAGCTTTCTTT; CDR3 protein: CASSLAWGAEAFF
V gene: TRBV6-1; clone size: -; J gene: TRBJ2-3; D gene: TRBD2; CDR3 DNA: TGTGCCAGCAGTGTAACTAGCGGGGGGGTCACAGATACGCAGTATTTT; CDR3 protein: CASSVTSGGVTDTQYF
V gene: TRBV6-5; clone size: once; J gene: TRBJ2-7; D gene: TRBD1; CDR3 DNA: TGTGCCAGCAGATACAGGGGGACGAACTACGAGCAGTACTTC; CDR3 protein: CASRYRGTNYEQYF
V gene: TRBV6-1; clone size: few; J gene: TRBJ1-1; D gene: -; CDR3 DNA: TGTGCCAGCAGTGAAATAGGGGGGGGCACTGAAGCTTTCTTT; CDR3 protein: CASSEIGGGTEAFF
V gene: TRBV7-6; clone size: -; J gene: TRBJ1-3; D gene: TRBD1; CDR3 DNA: TGTGCCAGCAGCGTAGGACAGGGGGCTGGAAACACCATATATTTT; CDR3 protein: CASSVGQGAGNTIYF
V gene: TRBV27; clone size: -; J gene: TRBJ1-1; D gene: -; CDR3 DNA: TGTGCCAGCAGTTTAAATCTGGCTTTGAACACTGAAGCTTTCTTT; CDR3 protein: CASSLNLALNTEAFF
V gene: TRBV19; clone size: -; J gene: TRBJ1-2; D gene: -; CDR3 DNA: TGTGCCAGTAGTATAGCTAACAGGGTGGCGTACTATGGCTACACCTTC; CDR3 protein: CASSIANRVAYYGYTF
V gene: TRBV18; clone size: -; J gene: TRBJ2-7; D gene: -; CDR3 DNA: TGTGCCAGCTCACCACCAGGGCAGGGGTCCCCCTACGAGCAGTACTTC; CDR3 protein: CASSPPGQGSPYEQYF
V gene: TRBV7-2; clone size: -; J gene: TRBJ1-6; D gene: -; CDR3 DNA: TGTGCCAGCAGCTTACCAGGGAATTCTTCACCCCTCCACTTT; CDR3 protein: CASSLPGNSSPLHF
V gene: TRBV9; clone size: -; J gene: TRBJ1-1; D gene: -; CDR3 DNA: TGTGCCAGCAGCCCCCGGGGGAACACTGAAGCTTTCTTT; CDR3 protein: CASSPRGNTEAFF
V gene: TRBV19; clone size: -; J gene: TRBJ1-4; D gene: TRBD1; CDR3 DNA: TGTGCCAGTAGTATTAGGGGGCCCTGGACTACTAATGAAAAACTGTTTTTT; CDR3 protein: CASSIRGPWTTNEKLFF
V gene: TRBV6-5; clone size: once; J gene: TRBJ1-5; D gene: TRBD1; CDR3 DNA: TGTGCCAGCAGAAAGGACAGGGGGCATAATCAGCCCCAGCATTTT; CDR3 protein: CASRKDRGHNQPQHF
V gene: TRBV6-6; clone size: -; J gene: TRBJ1-2; D gene: -; CDR3 DNA: TGTGCCAGCAGTTACTCTCGGGACACCTCTAACTATGGCTACACCTTC; CDR3 protein: CASSYSRDTSNYGYTF
V gene: TRBV7-2; clone size: once; J gene: TRBJ1-1; D gene: -; CDR3 DNA: TGTGCCAGCAGTTTACCATCATTCGGGGGGAACACTGAAGCTTTCTTT; CDR3 protein: CASSLPSFGGNTEAFF
V gene: TRBV4-2; clone size: -; J gene: TRBJ2-1; D gene: TRBD2; CDR3 DNA: TGTGCCAGCAGCCCGCACCCTAGCGGGGGGGCCTACAATGAGCAGTTCTTC; CDR3 protein: CASSPHPSGGAYNEQFF
V gene: TRBV4-2; clone size: -; J gene: TRBJ1-2; D gene: -; CDR3 DNA: TGTGCCAGCAGCCAAGACTACAGGGAAGACTATGGCTACACCTTC; CDR3 protein: CASSQDYREDYGYTF
V gene: TRBV11-2; clone size: few; J gene: TRBJ2-7; D gene: -; CDR3 DNA: TGTGCCAGCAGCTTAGAACTTTTCTACGAGCAGTACTTC; CDR3 protein: CASSLELFYEQYF
V gene: TRBV5-1; clone size: -; J gene: TRBJ2-7; D gene: TRBD1; CDR3 DNA: TGCGCCAGCAGCCCCGGGACAGGGGACTACGAGCAGTACTTC; CDR3 protein: CASSPGTGDYEQYF
V gene: TRBV7-2; clone size: -; J gene: TRBJ1-2; D gene: -; CDR3 DNA: TGTGCCAGCAGCGATATTTACAGTAACTATGGCTACACCTTC; CDR3 protein: CASSDIYSNYGYTF
V gene: TRBV7-2; clone size: -; J gene: TRBJ2-5; D gene: TRBD2; CDR3 DNA: TGTGCCAGCAGCCGACTCGCAGCGGGGGGAACGTACCAAGAGACCCAGTACTTC; CDR3 protein: CASSRLAAGGTYQETQYF
V gene: TRBV5-6; clone size: -; J gene: TRBJ1-5; D gene: -; CDR3 DNA: TGTGCCAGCAGCTTGTACAGCCTGGGCGGCAATCAGCCCCAGCATTTT; CDR3 protein: CASSLYSLGGNQPQHF
V gene: TRBV18; clone size: -; J gene: TRBJ2-7; D gene: -; CDR3 DNA: TGTGCCAGCTCACCAGGAAGGGGGGGGACAAGCTACGAGCAGTACTTC; CDR3 protein: CASSPGRGGTSYEQYF
V gene: TRBV7-9; clone size: -; J gene: TRBJ2-2; D gene: -; CDR3 DNA: TGTGCCAGCAGCCTCCGGGTCCCGAACACCGGGGAGCTGTTTTTT; CDR3 protein: CASSLRVPNTGELFF